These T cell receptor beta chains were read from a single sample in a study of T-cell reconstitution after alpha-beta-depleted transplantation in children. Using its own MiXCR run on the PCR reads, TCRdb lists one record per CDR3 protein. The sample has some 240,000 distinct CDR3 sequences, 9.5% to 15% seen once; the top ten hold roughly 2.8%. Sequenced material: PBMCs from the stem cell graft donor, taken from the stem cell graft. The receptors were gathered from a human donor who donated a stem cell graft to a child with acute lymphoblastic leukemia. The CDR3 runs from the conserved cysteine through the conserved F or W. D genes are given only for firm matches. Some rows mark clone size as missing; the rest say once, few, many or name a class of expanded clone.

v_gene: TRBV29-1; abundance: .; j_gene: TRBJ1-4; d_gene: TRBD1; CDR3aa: CSVTDRGAEKLFF; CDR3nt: TGCAGCGTCACCGACAGGGGAGCTGAAAAACTGTTTTTT
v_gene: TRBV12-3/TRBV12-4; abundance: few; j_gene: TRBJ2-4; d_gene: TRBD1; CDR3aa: CASSPTGGKNIQYF; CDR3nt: TGTGCCAGCAGTCCGACAGGGGGCAAAAACATTCAGTACTTC
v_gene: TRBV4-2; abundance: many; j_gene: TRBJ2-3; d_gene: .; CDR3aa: CASSQEPLGAGTDTQYF; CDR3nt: TGTGCCAGCAGCCAAGAACCCCTCGGAGCGGGCACAGATACGCAGTATTTT
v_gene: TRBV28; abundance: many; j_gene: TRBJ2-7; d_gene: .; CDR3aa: CASKGGYEQYF; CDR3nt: TGTGCCAGCAAGGGGGGGTACGAGCAGTACTTC
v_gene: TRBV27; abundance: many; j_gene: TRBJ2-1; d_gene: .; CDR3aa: CASSSLGFRNDLPSYNEQFF; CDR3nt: TGTGCCAGCAGTTCTCTAGGCTTCCGAAACGACTTACCTTCCTACAATGAGCAGTTCTTC
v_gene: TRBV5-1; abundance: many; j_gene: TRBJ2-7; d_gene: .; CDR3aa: CASSLISSYEQYF; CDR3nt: TGCGCCAGCAGCTTGATAAGCTCCTACGAGCAGTACTTC
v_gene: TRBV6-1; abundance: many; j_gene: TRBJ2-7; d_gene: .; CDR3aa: CASTRDGGYEQYF; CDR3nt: TGTGCCAGCACTAGGGACGGTGGCTACGAGCAGTACTTC
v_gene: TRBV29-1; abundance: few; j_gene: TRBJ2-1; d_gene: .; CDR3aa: CSVPLPNEQFF; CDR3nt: TGCAGCGTCCCCCTCCCCAATGAGCAGTTCTTC
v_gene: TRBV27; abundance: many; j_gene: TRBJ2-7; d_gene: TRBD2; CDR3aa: CASSSRTSGSYEQYF; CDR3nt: TGTGCCAGCAGTTCAAGGACTAGCGGCTCCTACGAGCAGTACTTC
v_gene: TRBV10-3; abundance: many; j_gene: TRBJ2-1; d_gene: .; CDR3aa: CAISGLGGNSYNEQFF; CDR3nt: TGTGCCATCAGCGGGCTCGGTGGCAACTCCTACAATGAGCAGTTCTTC
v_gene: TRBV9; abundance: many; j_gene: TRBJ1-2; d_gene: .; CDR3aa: CASSVDREGVRGNGYTF; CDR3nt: TGTGCCAGCAGCGTAGATAGGGAGGGGGTGAGAGGGAACGGCTACACCTTC
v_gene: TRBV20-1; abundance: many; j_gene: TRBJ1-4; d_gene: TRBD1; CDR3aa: CSASDRDEKLFF; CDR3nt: TGCAGTGCTTCCGACAGGGATGAAAAACTGTTTTTT
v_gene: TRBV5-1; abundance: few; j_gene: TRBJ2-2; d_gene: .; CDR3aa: CASSLAQITGELFF; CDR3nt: TGCGCCAGCAGCTTGGCCCAGATCACCGGGGAGCTGTTTTTT
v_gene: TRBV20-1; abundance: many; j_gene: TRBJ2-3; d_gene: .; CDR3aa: CSARGLLRGGTQYF; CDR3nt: TGCAGTGCTAGAGGGCTCCTTAGGGGCGGTACGCAGTATTTT
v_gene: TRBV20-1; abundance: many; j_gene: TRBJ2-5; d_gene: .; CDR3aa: CSAFPNTGETQYF; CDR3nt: TGCAGTGCTTTCCCCAATACGGGAGAGACCCAGTACTTC
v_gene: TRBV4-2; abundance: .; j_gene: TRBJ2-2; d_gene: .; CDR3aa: CASSQDRGGELFF; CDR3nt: TGTGCCAGCAGCCAAGATCGGGGCGGGGAGCTGTTTTTT
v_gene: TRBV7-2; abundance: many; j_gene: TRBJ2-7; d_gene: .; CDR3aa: CASSPRAGGDYEQYF; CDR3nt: TGTGCCAGCAGCCCACGGGCGGGCGGAGATTACGAGCAGTACTTC
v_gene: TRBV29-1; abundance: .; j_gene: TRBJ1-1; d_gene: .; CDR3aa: CSVEDPRTPPEAFF; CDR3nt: TGCAGCGTTGAAGATCCTAGGACACCCCCTGAAGCTTTCTTT
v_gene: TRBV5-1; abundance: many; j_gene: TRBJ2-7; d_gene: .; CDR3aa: CASKEGNYEQYF; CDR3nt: TGCGCCAGCAAGGAGGGAAACTACGAGCAGTACTTC
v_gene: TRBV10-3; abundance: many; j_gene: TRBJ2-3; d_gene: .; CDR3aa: CAISSRAQGRDTQYF; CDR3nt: TGTGCCATCAGTTCCCGGGCTCAGGGGAGAGATACGCAGTATTTT
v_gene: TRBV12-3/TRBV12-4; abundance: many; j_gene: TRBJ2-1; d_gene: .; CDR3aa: CASLWGGNEQFF; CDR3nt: TGTGCCAGCTTGTGGGGTGGGAATGAGCAGTTCTTC
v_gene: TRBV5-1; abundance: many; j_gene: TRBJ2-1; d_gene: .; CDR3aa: CASSLTATGSNEQFF; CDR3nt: TGCGCCAGCAGCTTGACAGCCACCGGGAGCAATGAGCAGTTCTTC
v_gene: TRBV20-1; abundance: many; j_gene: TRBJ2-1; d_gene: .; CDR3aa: CSARFLSQYRANEQFF; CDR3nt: TGCAGTGCTAGATTCTTAAGTCAATACAGGGCCAATGAGCAGTTCTTC
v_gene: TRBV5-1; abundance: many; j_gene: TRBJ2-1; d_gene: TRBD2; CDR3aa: CASSLKGLAGAISNEQFF; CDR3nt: TGCGCCAGCAGCTTGAAGGGGCTAGCGGGAGCTATAAGCAATGAGCAGTTCTTC
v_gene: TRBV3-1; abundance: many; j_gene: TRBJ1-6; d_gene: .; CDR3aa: CASSQDPGGFNSPLHF; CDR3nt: TGTGCCAGCAGCCAAGATCCTGGGGGCTTTAATTCACCCCTCCACTTT
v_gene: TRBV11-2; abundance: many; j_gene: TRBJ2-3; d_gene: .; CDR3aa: CASSLVLRRTTSTDTQYF; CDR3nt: TGTGCCAGCAGCTTAGTTTTGAGGAGGACAACTAGCACAGATACGCAGTATTTT
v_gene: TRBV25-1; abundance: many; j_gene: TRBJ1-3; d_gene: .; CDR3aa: CASRQTTVLTGNTIYF; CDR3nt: TGTGCCAGCAGACAAACGACGGTCCTGACTGGAAACACCATATATTTT
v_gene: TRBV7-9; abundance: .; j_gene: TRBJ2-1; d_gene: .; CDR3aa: CASSPSQNEQFF; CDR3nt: TGTGCCAGCAGCCCCAGTCAAAATGAGCAGTTCTTC
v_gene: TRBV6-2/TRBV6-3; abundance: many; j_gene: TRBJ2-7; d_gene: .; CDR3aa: CASSYGVRTSYEQYF; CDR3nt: TGTGCCAGCAGTTACGGTGTCAGAACCTCCTACGAGCAGTACTTC
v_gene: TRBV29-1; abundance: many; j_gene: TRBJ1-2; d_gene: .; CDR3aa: CSVDRGSFNYGYTF; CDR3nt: TGCAGCGTTGATCGAGGCAGCTTTAACTATGGCTACACCTTC